The 32 T cell receptor beta chains listed next were all sequenced from one sample in a study of metastatic and nonmetastatic thyroid tumors. From the PCR reads, TCRdb re-called clones with MiXCR. This sample has 30,000 to 35,000 clones, with 25% to 35% found just once. Not a single patient had been given any form of treatment at any point before undergoing thyroid surgery. Sequencing used blood. The receptors originated from a female donor with papillary thyroid cancer or a benign thyroid nodule (not recorded which). Some clones in this sample may be carry-over from other donors' samples.

This clone was observed a handful of times. Germline is not matched at one junction end, which may reflect a read error. The V gene is TRBV27, the J gene TRBJ2-7; D assignment may be TRBD1 or TRBD2 (5 bases each). The CDR3 has 14 amino acids. Per the germline V gene, CDR1 is MNHEY and CDR2 is SMNVEV (reference sequence). CDR3 sequence (DNA): TGTGCCAGCAGTTTTGGGCAGGGAGTCTACGAGCGGTACTTC. This codes for CASSFGQGVYERYF.

The gene calls are TRBV18 and TRBJ2-1; the D gene is possibly TRBD1 (5 bases). This CDR3 has 13 residues. From germline, CDR1 is KGHSH and CDR2 LQKENI. V lost 3 bases and J lost 6, with 9 bases in between. The CDR3 region is CASSPDQGNEQFF. CDR3 bases: TGTGCCAGCTCACCCGACCAGGGCAATGAGCAGTTCTTC.

This clone was seen ten or more times. This chain uses TRBV29-1 with TRBJ2-3, with D maybe TRBD2 (6 bases). The CDR3 consists of 19 residues. Trimming took 5 bases from V and 4 from J, leaving 31 bases between them. Germline CDR1 and CDR2: SQVTM and ANQGSEA. This chain's CDR3 is CSVTTTDITGTPWADTQYF. The CDR3 DNA reads TGCAGCGTTACAACTACAGATATTACCGGGACTCCGTGGGCAGATACGCAGTATTTT.

The V call is TRBV2, the J call TRBJ2-1; perhaps TRBD1 as D (6 bases). Trimming took 8 bases from V and 2 from J, leaving 13 bases between them. This CDR3 comprises 14 residues. Germline V gene data show CDR1 as SNHLY and CDR2 as FYNNEI. CDR3 sequence: CASDPDRTYNEQFF. CDR3 in DNA: TGTGCCAGCGACCCTGACAGGACCTACAATGAGCAGTTCTTC.

This clone occurred many times. V gene TRBV6-1 combines with J gene TRBJ2-6; 12 nucleotides align to TRBD2. CDR3 length: 16 amino acids. After removal of 11 bases from V and 3 bases from J, the junction contained 8 bases not matched to a gene. The germline gives CDR1 MNHNS, CDR2 SASEGT. The CDR3 region has the DNA TGTGCCGGCTCACGACTAGCGGGAGTTGGGGCCAACGTCCTGACTTTC. This encodes CAGSRLAGVGANVLTF.

This clone was counted a few times. The chain carries TRBV6-2 or TRBV6-3 and TRBJ2-2; 11 bases agree with TRBD2. This CDR3 has 14 residues. Per germline, CDR1 MNHEY and CDR2 SVGEGT. The CDR3 loop is CTISSGGDTGELFF. DNA for the CDR3: TGTACCATCAGTAGCGGGGGGGACACCGGGGAGCTGTTTTTT.

The sample holds many counts of this clone. V usage is TRBV5-6 and J usage is TRBJ1-6; D is ambiguous. There are 15 residues in the CDR3. V was pared by 6 bases and J by 3 bases, with 13 bases between. Per the germline V gene, CDR1 is SGHDT and CDR2 is YYEEEE. CDR3 residues: CASISSFDYNSPLHF. The DNA for the CDR3 is TGTGCCAGCATCTCATCTTTCGACTATAATTCACCCCTCCACTTT.

This clone was seen repeatedly, ten times or more. The chain combines TRBV7-8 with TRBJ1-3, with D perhaps TRBD1 (5 bases). The CDR3 is made up of 15 amino acids. Germline CDR1 SGHVS, CDR2 FQNEAQ. V was pared by 5 bases and J by 4 bases, with 15 bases between. The CDR3 DNA reads TGTGCCAGCAGCCAACGCCGGGACGGGGGAAACACCATATATTTT. This sequence encodes CASSQRRDGGNTIYF.

Details on this clone: One base away lies a much larger clone, so this may be a sequencing read error. This sequence joins TRBV9 and TRBJ2-5; D is unclear. This CDR3 comprises 11 residues. V lost 6 bases, J lost 5 bases, and 8 bases lay in between. Germline assignment: CDR1 SGDLS and CDR2 YYNGEE. The CDR3 region is CASTGVETQYF. CDR3 DNA sequence: TGTGCCAGCACTGGGGTGGAGACCCAGTACTTC.

This clone occurred many times. The genes are TRBV5-1 and TRBJ1-3, with D possibly being TRBD1 (5 bases). Germline V gene data show CDR1 as SGHRS and CDR2 as YFSETQ. CDR3 length: 15 residues. Trimming left V 1 base short and J 0 bases short, with 8 bases between. The CDR3 DNA reads as TGCGCCAGCAGCTTGCAAGGGACCTCTGGAAACACCATATATTTT. Translation: CASSLQGTSGNTIYF.

The chain couples TRBV9 to TRBJ2-5; 7 bases align to TRBD2. CDR1 and CDR2 (germline): SGDLS, YYNGEE. CDR3 length equals 14 residues. V was pared by 4 bases and J by 5 bases, with 8 bases of the junction left unmatched. The CDR3 sequence: CASSLSGMDETQYF. The CDR3 region has the DNA TGTGCCAGCAGCTTAAGCGGGATGGATGAGACCCAGTACTTC.

This clone was recorded at least ten times. The junction differs from germline at one of its ends, possibly a read error. The V call is TRBV5-4, the J call TRBJ2-3; no definite D call. Germline values: CDR1 SGHNT, CDR2 YYREEE (reference sequence). This CDR3 has 12 residues. The CDR3 reads CASSLATDTQYF. DNA for the CDR3: TGCGCCAGCAGCTTGGCTACAGATACGCAGTATTTT.

This clone has a handful of counts. This chain links TRBV6-2 or TRBV6-3 with TRBJ1-6; D is perhaps TRBD1 (5 bases). Germline CDR1 and CDR2: MNHEY and SVGEGT. This CDR3 has 14 residues. The germline V and J ends were trimmed by 6 bases and 4 bases, with 10 bases remaining between them. CDR3 coding DNA: TGTGCCAGCAGACTCGGACAATATAATTCACCCCTCCACTTT. Protein sequence: CASRLGQYNSPLHF.

This clone has only one observation. This rearrangement joins TRBV11-2 to TRBJ2-5; possibly TRBD2 for D (5 bases). This CDR3 region has 18 residues. Germline V lookup: CDR1 SGHAT, CDR2 FQNNGV. The V and J ends lost 1 base and 5 bases respectively, with 23 bases between them. Here the CDR3 reads CASSLGVRVRARGETQYF. CDR3 nucleotides: TGTGCCAGCAGCTTAGGAGTCCGCGTGAGGGCCAGAGGGGAGACCCAGTACTTC. Full variable domain (rest looked up from reference TRBV11-2 and TRBJ2-5): EAGVAQSPRYKIIEKRQSVAFWCNPISGHATLYWYQQILGQGPKLLIQFQNNGVVDDSQLPKDRFSAERLKGVDSTLKIQPAKLEDSAVYLCASSLGVRVRARGETQYFGPGTRLLVL.

This clone was recorded at least ten times. The chain is built from TRBV6-2 or TRBV6-3 and TRBJ2-4; 7 bases agree with TRBD1. This CDR3 is built from 15 residues. The trim removed 7 bases at V and 6 bases at J, leaving 12 bases unmatched. The germline V gene has CDR1 MNHEY and CDR2 SVGEGT. The CDR3 DNA follows: TGTGCCAGCACGGGGAGAGGGACAGAAAGAAACATTCAGTACTTC. This sequence encodes CASTGRGTERNIQYF.

There are a few counts of this clone. The chain carries TRBV12-3 or TRBV12-4 and TRBJ2-1; TRBD2 matches 7 bases. The length of the CDR3 is 15 residues. V gave up 3 bases and J gave up 8 bases; unmatched junction bases: 10. The CDR3 DNA reads TGTGCCAGCAGTTTGGGTCTAGCGGAGGGCTATGAGCAGTTCTTC. Protein product: CASSLGLAEGYEQFF.

The chain combines TRBV7-2 with TRBJ2-2; D remains ambiguous. The V gene's germline CDR1 is SGHTA and CDR2 FQGNSA. The length of the CDR3 is 14 residues. Trimming shortened V by 1 base and J by 0 bases, and 3 bases separated the two germline ends. The CDR3 nucleotides read TGTGCCAGCAGCTTAGGAGCGAACACCGGGGAGCTGTTTTTT. The encoded protein is CASSLGANTGELFF.

V and J are TRBV6-1 and TRBJ2-1; 8 bases are shared with TRBD1. The ends lost 6 bases at V and 12 bases at J; junction bases unmatched: 10. The CDR3 runs to 13 residues. Germline values: CDR1 MNHNS, CDR2 SASEGT. The CDR3 spells CASRNATGDLQFF. CDR3 DNA: TGTGCCAGCAGAAATGCGACAGGGGACTTGCAGTTCTTC.

This clone was recorded at least ten times. The chain employs TRBV11-3 and TRBJ2-2, with 12 bases aligning to TRBD2. J was trimmed by 1 base and V by 1 base; bases with no gene match: 1. Germline V lookup: CDR1 SGHNT, CDR2 YENEEA. CDR3 length: 17 residues. The DNA of the CDR3 is TGTGCCAGCAGCTTAGGGGGACTAGCGGGGAACACCGGGGAGCTGTTTTTT. It codes for CASSLGGLAGNTGELFF.

This sequence joins TRBV5-4 and TRBJ2-5, with TRBD2 identical over 11 bases. Germline lookup yields CDR1 SGHNT and CDR2 YYREEE (reference sequence). The length of the CDR3 is 15 residues. Trimming at V came to 2 bases and at J to 5 bases, leaving 5 bases not matched to a gene. In DNA form, the CDR3 reads TGTGCCAGCAGCTTACGGACTAGCGGGTGGGAGACCCAGTACTTC. Translation gives CASSLRTSGWETQYF.

The genes are TRBV11-2 and TRBJ1-1, with D perhaps TRBD1 (6 bases). Trimming took off 3 bases at V and 5 bases at J, with 7 bases between the two ends. Germline CDR1 and CDR2: SGHAT and FQNNGV. The CDR3 is made up of 12 amino acids. The CDR3 protein is CASSFTGTEAFF. As DNA, the CDR3 is TGTGCCAGCAGCTTTACAGGGACTGAAGCTTTCTTT.

The gene calls are TRBV7-3 and TRBJ2-1; perhaps TRBD2 as D (5 bases). Trimming pared 3 bases from V and 9 bases from J, leaving 15 bases between. Germline CDR1 reads SGHTA; CDR2 reads FQGTGA. The CDR3 consists of 14 residues. This CDR3 is CASSLLGLASEQFF. As DNA, the CDR3 is TGTGCCAGCAGCTTGTTAGGGCTAGCATCTGAGCAGTTCTTC.

The chain uses TRBV20-1 and TRBJ2-5; no clear D. The CDR3 runs 13 residues. Trimming took off 0 bases at V and 5 bases at J, with 10 bases between the two ends. Germline V gene lookup returns CDR1 DFQATT and CDR2 SNEGSKA (reference sequence). The CDR3 DNA reads as TGCAGTGCTAGAGACCCCGCACGGGAGACCCAGTACTTC. Encoded protein: CSARDPARETQYF.

Of note for this clone: A read error may account for a junction end that differs from germline. V is TRBV5-1 and J is TRBJ2-7, with 11 bases aligning to TRBD2. CDR3 length equals 15 residues. The V gene's germline CDR1 is SGHRS and CDR2 YFSETQ. CDR3 sequence: CAISPTSGSSYEQYF. In DNA form, the CDR3 reads TGCGCCATCAGCCCAACTAGCGGGAGTTCCTACGAGCAGTACTTC.

A word on this clone: This CDR3 is also generated by other DNA sequences in the sample. The chain uses TRBV6-2 or TRBV6-3 and TRBJ2-7; TRBD2 matches at 14 bases. Germline V lookup: CDR1 MNHEY, CDR2 SVGEGT. CDR3 length equals 17 residues. The V gene end was trimmed by 8 bases and the J gene end by 4 bases; junction bases not matched to a gene: 13. The CDR3 DNA follows: TGTGCCAGCGCATACCCAGGGACTAGCGGGAGCCCTTACGAGCAGTACTTC. It yields the protein CASAYPGTSGSPYEQYF.

This clone is categorized as medium-sized (0.01 to 0.1%). The V call is TRBV7-2, the J call TRBJ2-7; 9 bases fit TRBD1. CDR1 SGHTA and CDR2 FQGNSA come from the germline V gene. The junction had 8 bases not matched to a gene; V was cut back by 0 bases and J by 2 bases. The CDR3 runs 17 residues. The DNA of the CDR3 is TGTGCCAGCAGCTTAGCTGGGACAGGGTTTGCCCCCTACGAGCAGTACTTC. It encodes CASSLAGTGFAPYEQYF.

This clone showed up just a few times. This chain uses TRBV12-3 or TRBV12-4 with TRBJ2-7; TRBD2 matches at 10 bases. This CDR3 region has 14 residues. The ends lost 6 bases at V and 7 bases at J; junction bases unmatched: 9. In DNA form, the CDR3 reads TGTGCCAGCAGCATAAGCGGGAGGGACGCAGAGCAGTACTTC. Its translation: CASSISGRDAEQYF.

This clone is a singleton in its sample. The chain joins TRBV5-1 to TRBJ1-1; D not resolved. V gave up 0 bases and J gave up 0 bases, with 6 bases separating them. Germline CDR1 reads SGHRS; CDR2 reads YFSETQ. This CDR3 spans 14 amino acids. CDR3 residues: CASSLGHMNTEAFF. The CDR3 DNA is TGCGCCAGCAGCTTGGGACACATGAACACTGAAGCTTTCTTT.

This clone was picked up many times. The rearrangement links TRBV25-1 to TRBJ2-5, with D unclear. This CDR3 is 12 amino acids long. Per the germline V gene, CDR1 is MGHDK and CDR2 is SYGVNS. V lost 4 bases, J lost 4 bases, and 7 bases lay in between. The DNA for the CDR3 is TGTGCCAGCAGTGGGGGTGGAGAGACCCAGTACTTC. Translated, it gives CASSGGGETQYF.

As regards this clone: Its ends do not fully match the called genes, so a read error is possible. The chain uses TRBV6-1 and TRBJ1-6, with a possible D match to TRBD1 (6 bases). Germline CDR1 is MNHNS and CDR2 is SASEGT. The length of the CDR3 is 17 residues. The CDR3 DNA follows: TGTGCGAGCAGGGCCGCGGGACATGGGTCGAGGTGGTCACCCCTCCACTTT. Its protein is CASRAAGHGSRWSPLHF.

By share of the sample, this clone is medium-sized. This chain uses TRBV6-1 with TRBJ1-3; D gene uncertain. The CDR3 is 14 amino acids. Germline CDR1 reads MNHNS; CDR2 reads SASEGT. With 6 bases removed from V and 0 bases from J, the gap between germline ends came to 9 bases. Here the CDR3 reads CASSPRASGNTIYF. CDR3 DNA sequence: TGTGCCAGCAGCCCTAGGGCCTCTGGAAACACCATATATTTT.

Sample share makes this clone medium-sized. The chain combines TRBV19 with TRBJ1-2; D is perhaps TRBD1 (6 bases). V dropped 2 bases and J dropped 4 bases, with 14 bases sitting between them. CDR1 is LNHDA, CDR2 SQIVND, per germline (reference sequence). The CDR3 has 15 residues. The CDR3 DNA is TGTGCCAGTAGTATAACTAGGGGGGCAGTCTATGGCTACACCTTC. This translates into CASSITRGAVYGYTF.